These 29 T cell receptor beta chains originate from one sample sequenced in a study of blood T cell repertoires in COVID-19 (dated by TCRdb to 2018 to 2021). Library creation used the immunoSEQ multiplex PCR assay. Not all clones reach the TCRdb copy of this immuneACCESS table, which keeps in-frame sequences only. Checked studies attribute under half of the gap to unresolved V genes and leave the rest unexplained. The sample data list 50,000 to 65,000 clones, and about 88% of these were observed just once. The biggest ten clones account for 1% of the sample. The sequenced material came from peripheral blood. The receptors shown here come from a man between 65 and 79 years old with acute or convalescent COVID-19.

This clone has more than one count but fewer than ten. V is TRBV24-1 and J is TRBJ2-2; TRBD1 is a possible D gene (6 bases). The germline V gene encodes CDR1 KGHDR and CDR2 SFDVKD. Deletions cut 3 bases from V and 9 bases from J, with 13 bases between. The CDR3 consists of 14 residues. CDR3 loop: CATSDADRQRELFF. The CDR3 nucleotides read TGTGCCACCAGTGATGCAGACAGGCAACGGGAGCTGTTTTTT.

This sequence joins TRBV28 and TRBJ2-7; D gene uncertain. Germline CDR1 is MDHEN and CDR2 is SYDVKM. This CDR3 region has 13 residues. V lost 2 bases, J lost 1 base, and 6 bases lay in between. The CDR3 region is CASSLRGSYEQYF. In DNA, the CDR3 is TGTGCCAGCAGTTTAAGAGGATCCTACGAGCAGTACTTC.

V usage is TRBV4-2 and J usage is TRBJ2-3; 8 bases fit TRBD2. Trimming cost V 1 base and J 6 bases; bases outside gene matches: 6. The CDR3 length is 15 residues. In germline, CDR1 is LGHNA, CDR2 YNFKEQ. CDR3 nucleotides: TGTGCCAGCAGCCAAGTAAGCGGGGGCCTCGATACGCAGTATTTT. This gives the protein CASSQVSGGLDTQYF.

A note on this clone: One junction end disagrees with the germline gene, perhaps due to a read error. The chain links TRBV9 to TRBJ2-1; TRBD1 matches at 10 bases. The CDR3 is made up of 16 amino acids. Germline V lookup: CDR1 SGDLS, CDR2 YYNGEE. The chain's CDR3 is CASSDRTGGGYSEQFF. The CDR3 coding sequence is TGTGCCAGCAGCGATCGGACAGGGGGAGGGTACAGTGAGCAGTTCTTC.

This clone has only one observation. This rearrangement joins TRBV10-3 to TRBJ2-7, with 9 bases matching TRBD2. CDR1 ENHRY and CDR2 SYGVKD come from the germline V gene. The CDR3 runs 14 residues. Losses at the gene ends were 2 bases for V and 3 bases for J; bases not matched to a gene: 2. Written as DNA, the CDR3 is TGTGCCATCAGTGAGGCTAGCGGGAACTACGAGCAGTACTTC. The encoded protein is CAISEASGNYEQYF.

The count of this clone is one. This sequence joins TRBV14 and TRBJ2-5; 7 bases map to TRBD1. V lost 3 bases, J lost 5 bases, and 6 bases stayed unmatched. Germline loops: CDR1 SGHDN, CDR2 FVKESK. CDR3 length: 14 amino acids. CDR3: CASSHLDRFETQYF. The CDR3 nucleotides are TGTGCCAGCAGCCACTTGGACAGGTTCGAGACCCAGTACTTC.

This chain uses TRBV5-1 with TRBJ2-1; 7 bases align to TRBD1. Losses at the gene ends were 3 bases for V and 4 bases for J; bases not matched to a gene: 7. The CDR3 totals 15 residues. Germline loops: CDR1 SGHRS, CDR2 YFSETQ. CDR3 in amino acids: CASSSTGTEYNEQFF. The DNA for the CDR3 is TGCGCCAGCAGCTCAACCGGGACAGAATACAATGAGCAGTTCTTC.

This chain uses TRBV19 with TRBJ2-2; 8 bases map to TRBD2. The CDR3 loop spans 17 amino acids. The V segment lost 5 bases and the J segment 5 bases; nucleotides outside the gene matches: 13. Germline V gene sequence: CDR1 LNHDA, CDR2 SQIVND (reference sequence). The CDR3 DNA sequence: TGTGCCAGTAGTCAGTCGGACGGGAGGGCCCGGACCGGGGAGCTGTTTTTT. Residues: CASSQSDGRARTGELFF.

This sequence joins TRBV7-2 and TRBJ2-5, with a possible D match to TRBD1 (5 bases). The germline gives CDR1 SGHTA, CDR2 FQGNSA. The CDR3 sequence is 13 residues long. V lost 3 bases and J 5 bases, leaving 10 bases between the germline ends. CDR3 in DNA: TGTGCCAGCAGCTTTTCAGGGTCGGAGACCCAGTACTTC. It yields the protein CASSFSGSETQYF.

The J gene is TRBJ1-6, the V gene TRBV28; the D is unclear. Looked up from germline, CDR1 is MDHEN and CDR2 is SYDVKM. Trimming took off 2 bases at V and 6 bases at J, with 8 bases between the two ends. The CDR3 consists of 14 residues. In DNA form, the CDR3 reads TGTGCCAGCAGTTTAAATCCTCCTAATTCACCCCTCCACTTT. Translation: CASSLNPPNSPLHF.

This chain joins TRBV16 and TRBJ1-2, with TRBD1 identical over 9 bases. The ends lost 2 bases at V and 6 bases at J; junction bases unmatched: 7. In germline, CDR1 is KGHSY, CDR2 FQNENV. This CDR3 has 15 residues. In nucleotides, the CDR3 is TGTGCCAGCAGCCAAGTGGAGGGACAGGGCCATGGCTACACCTTC. It codes for CASSQVEGQGHGYTF.

The chain couples TRBV9 to TRBJ2-1; D possibly corresponds to TRBD1 (6 bases). Germline lookup yields CDR1 SGDLS and CDR2 YYNGEE. Trimming cost V 0 bases and J 7 bases, with 23 bases left between them. This CDR3 region has 18 residues. CDR3 in DNA: TGTGCCAGCAGCGTAGTAGGGAAAAAGACAGGCCCTGGGAATGAGCAGTTCTTC. Its translation: CASSVVGKKTGPGNEQFF.

The J gene is TRBJ1-3, the V gene TRBV6-5; no definite D call. CDR1 is MNHEY, CDR2 SVGAGI, per germline. The CDR3 length is 13 residues. V was clipped by 6 bases and J by 4 bases, with 10 bases between them. CDR3 amino acids: CASRAPGGNTIYF. The CDR3, as DNA: TGTGCCAGCAGGGCTCCGGGGGGAAACACCATATATTTT.

The chain recombines TRBV5-6 with TRBJ1-1, with D uncertain. V shed 2 bases and J shed 5 bases, with 4 bases lying between them. CDR3 length equals 11 residues. Per germline, CDR1 SGHDT and CDR2 YYEEEE. The CDR3 loop is CASSFRTEAFF. Here the CDR3 DNA reads TGTGCCAGCAGCTTTAGAACTGAAGCTTTCTTT.

The V call is TRBV5-8, the J call TRBJ1-2; no clear D. CDR1 is SGHTS, CDR2 YDEGEE, per germline. The CDR3 runs 15 residues. Trimming took off 4 bases at V and 2 bases at J, with 15 bases between the two ends. CDR3 DNA sequence: TGTGCCAGCAGCAACCCGTCCGGGAGAAACTATGGCTACACCTTC. It is translated as CASSNPSGRNYGYTF.

The rearrangement uses TRBV21-1 and TRBJ2-2; the table's D call TRBD2 went unverified against the DNA. TRBV21-1 is deemed a pseudogene. The CDR3 consists of 18 residues. CDR3 nucleotides: TGTGCCAGCAAGTCCGCCGGGACTAACCGCGCGAACACCGGGGAGCTGTTTTTT. The encoded protein is CASKSAGTNRANTGELFF.

The V gene is TRBV7-6, the J gene TRBJ2-3; 9 bases map to TRBD1. Germline CDR1 reads SGHVS; CDR2 reads FNYEAQ. Trimming at V came to 4 bases and at J to 4 bases, leaving 12 bases not matched to a gene. The CDR3 length is 17 residues. CDR3 amino acids: CASSSGEGQGWADTQYF. Written as DNA, the CDR3 is TGTGCCAGCAGCTCCGGGGAGGGACAGGGATGGGCAGATACGCAGTATTTT.

A few counts support this clone. This chain links TRBV14 with TRBJ2-3, with D unresolved. V was clipped by 5 bases and J by 0 bases, with 21 bases between them. The CDR3 consists of 18 residues. Germline V gene sequence: CDR1 SGHDN, CDR2 FVKESK. CDR3 DNA sequence: TGTGCCAGCAGCGACCTGGCCTCGGCGGTTACTAGCACAGATACGCAGTATTTT. Encoded protein: CASSDLASAVTSTDTQYF.

The genes are TRBV6-5 and TRBJ2-2; 10 bases line up with TRBD1. Germline lookup yields CDR1 MNHEY and CDR2 SVGAGI. The junction had 2 bases not matched to a gene; V was cut back by 6 bases and J by 1 base. CDR3 length: 15 amino acids. This CDR3 is CASRRTGGNTGELFF. The DNA of the CDR3 is TGTGCCAGCAGAAGGACAGGGGGGAACACCGGGGAGCTGTTTTTT.

The CDR3 loop reads CASSDGSLDEQYF. The CDR3 region has the DNA TGTGCCAGCAGTGACGGGAGTTTGGACGAGCAGTACTTC. This sequence joins TRBV2 and TRBJ2-7, with D possibly matching TRBD2 (6 bases). CDR3 length: 13 residues. In germline, CDR1 is SNHLY, CDR2 FYNNEI. Trimming stripped 3 bases from V and 5 bases from J, with 11 bases between.

The gene calls are TRBV23-1 and TRBJ2-7; D might be TRBD2 (6 bases). TRBV23-1 is marked as an open reading frame, function uncertain. The V end lost 2 bases, the J end lost 6 bases, and 8 bases lay between the germline ends. This CDR3 spans 12 amino acids. The CDR3: CASSQGLCEQYF. CDR3 nucleotides: TGCGCCAGCAGTCAAGGACTATGCGAGCAGTACTTC.

This clone has a handful of counts. V usage is TRBV11-2 and J usage is TRBJ1-5; D is uncertain. CDR3 size: 14 residues. The germline CDR1 and CDR2 sequences are SGHAT and FQNNGV. V gave up 2 bases and J gave up 8 bases, with 13 bases separating them. The CDR3 bases are TGTGCCAGCAGCTTAAACGTAATAGCGGAGCCCCAGCATTTT. It translates to CASSLNVIAEPQHF.

This clone was seen only once. V is TRBV3-1 (or the pseudogene TRBV3-2) and J is TRBJ1-2, with a weak D call TRBD1 (6 bases). V was cut by 4 bases and J by 8 bases, with 11 bases left in between. Per the germline V gene, CDR1 is LGHDT and CDR2 is YNNKEL (reference sequence). The CDR3 is 12 residues long. The CDR3 bases are TGTGCCAGCAGCCGGGACACCCTGGGCTACACCTTC. Its translation is CASSRDTLGYTF.

There are a few counts of this clone. The chain has TRBV15 and TRBJ1-1; 8 bases are shared with TRBD1. Unmatched junction bases numbered 6, after V lost 3 bases and J lost 3 bases. This CDR3 spans 15 amino acids. From germline, CDR1 is LNHNV and CDR2 YYDKDF (reference sequence). CDR3 protein: CATSSRDRFYTEAFF. As DNA, the CDR3 is TGTGCCACCAGCAGCCGGGACAGGTTCTACACTGAAGCTTTCTTT.

The chain carries TRBV6-1 and TRBJ1-5; no clear D. In germline, CDR1 is MNHNS, CDR2 SASEGT. Trimming cost V 2 bases and J 3 bases, with 8 bases left between them. The CDR3 has 14 amino acids. CDR3 nucleotide sequence: TGTGCCAGCAGTGAATTTCCCTTCAATCAGCCCCAGCATTTT. It is translated as CASSEFPFNQPQHF.

The rearrangement links TRBV2 to TRBJ1-2; no firm D call. Looked up from germline, CDR1 is SNHLY and CDR2 is FYNNEI. Trimming took off 5 bases at V and 3 bases at J, with 13 bases between the two ends. The CDR3 contains 14 residues. As DNA, the CDR3 is TGTGCCAGCAGTCGCCCATCGAGTGACTATGGCTACACCTTC. This translates into CASSRPSSDYGYTF. Full variable domain (remainder filled in from reference TRBV2 and TRBJ1-2): EPEVTQTPSHQVTQMGQEVILRCVPISNHLYFYWYRQILGQKVEFLVSFYNNEISEKSEIFDDQFSVERPDGSNFTLKIRSTKLEDSAMYFCASSRPSSDYGYTFGSGTRLTVV.

The chain is built from TRBV9 and TRBJ2-7; D possibly corresponds to TRBD2 (6 bases). The CDR3 length is 14 residues. With 4 bases removed from V and 1 base from J, the gap between germline ends came to 12 bases. The germline V gene has CDR1 SGDLS and CDR2 YYNGEE. CDR3 nucleotides: TGTGCCAGCAGCTCCGGGACTCCTTCCTACGAGCAGTACTTC. This encodes CASSSGTPSYEQYF.

The rearrangement uses TRBV28 and TRBJ1-5; 8 nucleotides match TRBD1. Germline V gene data show CDR1 as MDHEN and CDR2 as SYDVKM. The CDR3 covers 15 residues. V gave up 6 bases and J gave up 3 bases; unmatched junction bases: 7. CDR3 nucleotide sequence: TGTGCCAGCAGCCCCGGACAGGGTGTCAATCAGCCCCAGCATTTT. Translating gives CASSPGQGVNQPQHF. The entire variable domain, with the rest obtained from reference TRBV28 and TRBJ1-5, is as follows: DVKVTQSSRYLVKRTGEKVFLECVQDMDHENMFWYRQDPGLGLRLIYFSYDVKMKEKGDIPEGYSVSREKKERFSLILESASTNQTSMYLCASSPGQGVNQPQHFGDGTRLSIL.

V usage is TRBV6-2 or TRBV6-3 and J usage is TRBJ1-5, with D tentatively TRBD1 (5 bases). V was pared by 6 bases and J by 3 bases, with 21 bases between. This CDR3 contains 17 residues. Germline V lookup: CDR1 MNHEY, CDR2 SVGEGT. The CDR3 spells CASSPVTGGSPNQPQHF. The CDR3 DNA is TGTGCCAGCAGCCCTGTTACGGGGGGTAGTCCCAATCAGCCCCAGCATTTT.